These 28 T cell receptor beta chains were sequenced from one sample in a study of shared clonotypes between healthy human individuals. Produced via immunoSEQ multiplex PCR; TCRdb's table is partial and in-frame only. The table lists 2 million to 2.5 million clones, approximately 95% of them singletons, with roughly 0.13% in the top ten. Material: naive CD4+ T cells sorted from blood. Subset described: CD45RA+ positively selected. These receptors all come from a man between 18 and 29 years old in good health.

V gene TRBV5-6 combines with J gene TRBJ1-2; 9 nucleotides line up with TRBD1. V shed 4 bases and J 7 bases; nucleotides not matched to a gene: 14. This CDR3 region has 16 residues. Germline CDR1 SGHDT, CDR2 YYEEEE. The CDR3 protein is CASSAAYPGQGTGYTF. In DNA, the CDR3 is TGTGCCAGCAGCGCCGCCTACCCAGGACAGGGGACTGGCTACACCTTC.

On this clone: Other DNA sequences in the sample encode the same CDR3. CDR3 sequence (DNA): TGCGCCAGCAGCCAAGATCTGGGGGGTTTGGGCTCCTATAATTCACCCCTCCACTTT. Protein product: CASSQDLGGLGSYNSPLHF. This sequence joins TRBV4-1 and TRBJ1-6; possible D gene TRBD1, 5 bases. CDR3 length: 19 residues. CDR1 is MGHRA, CDR2 YSYEKL, per germline. Trimming removed 0 bases from V and 0 bases from J, with 15 bases in between.

The rearrangement links TRBV6-1 to TRBJ1-1, with 8 bases identical to TRBD1. The CDR3 sequence is 17 residues long. The ends lost 4 bases at V and 2 bases at J; junction bases unmatched: 12. CDR1 is MNHNS, CDR2 SASEGT, per germline. The chain's CDR3 is CASSGGQVRRRNTEAFF. The CDR3 nucleotides read TGTGCCAGCAGTGGGGGACAGGTGAGGCGAAGAAACACTGAAGCTTTCTTT.

As regards this clone: Other DNA sequences from this sample encode an identical CDR3 as well. V usage is TRBV5-1 and J usage is TRBJ2-2; D not resolved. Germline V gene lookup returns CDR1 SGHRS and CDR2 YFSETQ. The CDR3 is 13 residues long. V dropped 0 bases and J dropped 5 bases, with 5 bases sitting between them. The CDR3 spells CASSLGATGELFF. The CDR3 bases are TGCGCCAGCAGCTTGGGAGCTACCGGGGAGCTGTTTTTT.

The chain has TRBV6-5 and TRBJ2-7, with TRBD1 identical over 8 bases. V gave up 2 bases and J gave up 4 bases; unmatched junction bases: 4. The CDR3 has 14 amino acids. CDR1 is MNHEY and CDR2 is SVGAGI in the germline V gene. The CDR3 DNA reads TGTGCCAGCAGTTACGTCCAGGGGGCGTACGAGCAGTACTTC. This translates into CASSYVQGAYEQYF.

The chain is built from TRBV11-2 and TRBJ2-2, with TRBD2 identical over 16 bases. The CDR3 is 18 residues long. CDR1 SGHAT and CDR2 FQNNGV come from the germline V gene. V trimming: 3 bases; J trimming: 4 bases; junction bases outside the gene matches: 5. The CDR3 here is CASSFGTSGRAVTGELFF. The CDR3 nucleotides read TGTGCCAGCAGCTTTGGGACTAGCGGGAGGGCCGTCACCGGGGAGCTGTTTTTT.

This sequence joins TRBV6-1 and TRBJ2-1, with TRBD2 identical over 10 bases. The junction had 9 bases not matched to a gene; V was cut back by 3 bases and J by 10 bases. Germline CDR1 is MNHNS and CDR2 is SASEGT. The CDR3 covers 15 residues. The CDR3 loop reads CASSDQGLARGEQFF. CDR3 nucleotides: TGTGCCAGCAGTGACCAGGGACTAGCGAGGGGAGAGCAGTTCTTC.

V usage is TRBV30 and J usage is TRBJ2-5; a possible D gene is TRBD1 (5 bases). Germline loops: CDR1 GTSNPN, CDR2 SVGIG (reference sequence). The CDR3 sequence is 12 residues long. Trimming shortened V by 2 bases and J by 3 bases, and 7 bases separated the two germline ends. The CDR3 nucleotides are TGTGCCTGGAGTCAAGGGGAAGAGACCCAGTACTTC. The encoded protein is CAWSQGEETQYF. Complete variable domain (other parts from reference TRBV30 and TRBJ2-5): SQTIHQWPATLVQPVGSPLSLECTVEGTSNPNLYWYRQAAGRGLQLLFYSVGIGQISSEVPQNLSASRPQDRQFILSSKKLLLSDSGFYLCAWSQGEETQYFGPGTRLLVL.

This sequence joins TRBV2 and TRBJ1-6; D unresolved. Germline V gene sequence: CDR1 SNHLY, CDR2 FYNNEI. V lost 2 bases and J 0 bases, leaving 5 bases between the germline ends. The CDR3 has 15 amino acids. CDR3 amino acids: CASSEHDSYNSPLHF. As DNA, the CDR3 is TGTGCCAGCAGTGAACACGACTCCTATAATTCACCCCTCCACTTT.

The chain carries TRBV10-2 and TRBJ1-3; TRBD1 agrees at 8 bases. This CDR3 is built from 15 residues. Trimming cost V 3 bases and J 4 bases; bases outside gene matches: 5. Germline V gene data show CDR1 as WSHSY and CDR2 as SAAADI. The CDR3 loop is CASSEQGVAGNTIYF. CDR3 coding DNA: TGCGCCAGCAGTGAACAGGGGGTCGCCGGAAACACCATATATTTT.

The chain couples TRBV10-3 to TRBJ2-6; 9 nucleotides align to TRBD1. Trimming cost V 3 bases and J 1 base; bases outside gene matches: 7. CDR3 length: 18 residues. Germline CDR1 ENHRY, CDR2 SYGVKD. CDR3 bases: TGTGCCATCAGTGACCGGGACAGGGCTGGGTCTGGGGCCAACGTCCTGACTTTC. Translation gives CAISDRDRAGSGANVLTF.

CDR3 nucleotides: TGTGCCAGCAGCAAACCGACAGGGGTGGTCGAAGAGACCCAGTACTTC. The encoded protein is CASSKPTGVVEETQYF. The chain couples TRBV5-8 to TRBJ2-5, with 8 bases aligning to TRBD1. Germline-derived CDR1 and CDR2 are SGHTS and YDEGEE. V gave up 4 bases and J gave up 3 bases; unmatched junction bases: 11. The CDR3 spans 16 residues.

The rearrangement uses TRBV2 and TRBJ2-2; D might be TRBD1 or TRBD2, each matching 5 bases. The length of the CDR3 is 16 residues. V was cut by 1 base and J by 6 bases, with 15 bases left in between. Germline values: CDR1 SNHLY, CDR2 FYNNEI. The CDR3 nucleotides read TGTGCCAGCAGTGAAGGGAGAACTAGAGGGGCCGGGGAGCTGTTTTTT. Protein product: CASSEGRTRGAGELFF.

The sample holds one count of this clone. This specimen includes other DNA sequences encoding the same CDR3. The gene calls are TRBV11-2 and TRBJ2-3; TRBD2 matches at 11 bases. CDR3 length: 16 residues. Looked up from germline, CDR1 is SGHAT and CDR2 is FQNNGV. The J segment lost 0 bases and the V segment lost 3 bases, leaving 2 bases of the junction unmatched. The CDR3 loop is CASSFTSGSSTDTQYF. The CDR3 nucleotides are TGTGCCAGCAGCTTTACTAGCGGGAGTAGCACAGATACGCAGTATTTT.

The chain couples TRBV5-6 to TRBJ2-2, with D possibly TRBD1 on 5 matching bases. CDR3 length: 15 residues. V lost 4 bases, J lost 2 bases, and 12 bases lay in between. The V gene's germline CDR1 is SGHDT and CDR2 YYEEEE. The CDR3 nucleotides are TGTGCCAGCAGCCGCGGACAAGTTAACACCGGGGAGCTGTTTTTT. This encodes CASSRGQVNTGELFF. The full variable domain, rest sourced from reference TRBV5-6 and TRBJ2-2, is DAGVTQSPTHLIKTRGQQVTLRCSPKSGHDTVSWYQQALGQGPQFIFQYYEEEERQRGNFPDRFSGHQFPNYSSELNVNALLLGDSALYLCASSRGQVNTGELFFGEGSRLTVL.

The J gene is TRBJ1-2, the V gene TRBV28; no firm D call. The V end lost 7 bases, the J end lost 0 bases, and 9 bases lay between the germline ends. The CDR3 consists of 13 residues. Looked up from germline, CDR1 is MDHEN and CDR2 is SYDVKM. The CDR3 protein is CASTSKSNYGYTF. Here the CDR3 DNA reads TGTGCCAGCACCTCGAAGTCTAACTATGGCTACACCTTC.

The chain employs TRBV5-6 and TRBJ2-7; D gene unclear. CDR1 is SGHDT and CDR2 is YYEEEE in the germline V gene. The CDR3 extends over 11 amino acids. Trimming removed 2 bases at V and 7 bases at J, with 7 bases between. The CDR3 sequence is CASSFTTEQYF. The CDR3 DNA is TGTGCCAGCAGCTTTACGACAGAGCAGTACTTC.

This clone was found once. The gene calls are TRBV10-1 and TRBJ1-1; tentatively, D is TRBD1 (5 bases). In germline, CDR1 is WNHNN, CDR2 SYGVQD (reference sequence). The CDR3 has 19 residues. Trimming took 0 bases from V and 5 from J, leaving 25 bases between them. CDR3 DNA: TGCGCCAGCAGTGAGTCTTCGAGTGTTCTGGGCCAGGGAGGGACTGAAGCTTTCTTT. Translation: CASSESSSVLGQGGTEAFF.

The rearrangement joins TRBV11-2 to TRBJ1-2; maybe TRBD1 (5 bases). This CDR3 is built from 14 residues. V was clipped by 7 bases and J by 2 bases, with 14 bases between them. Per the germline V gene, CDR1 is SGHAT and CDR2 is FQNNGV. Here the CDR3 reads CASTLFRDNYGYTF. CDR3 sequence (DNA): TGTGCCAGCACCCTTTTCCGGGACAACTATGGCTACACCTTC.

CDR3 region: CASSTPSGTSGEQYF. The CDR3 DNA follows: TGTGCCAGCAGCACCCCCTCCGGGACTAGCGGCGAGCAGTACTTC. V usage is TRBV5-4 and J usage is TRBJ2-7; TRBD2 aligns across 11 bases. CDR1 is SGHNT, CDR2 YYREEE, per germline (reference sequence). CDR3 length: 15 amino acids. J lost 6 bases, V lost 4 bases, and 9 bases had no gene match.

CDR3 coding DNA: TGTGCCAGCAGCACACAGGGCGGGCAGTACTTC. Translation gives CASSTQGGQYF. The rearrangement links TRBV7-9 to TRBJ2-7; D perhaps matches TRBD1 (6 bases). There are 11 residues in the CDR3. Trimming removed 5 bases at V and 9 bases at J, with 11 bases between. Germline V CDR1 and CDR2: SEHNR, FQNEAQ (reference sequence).

The rearrangement uses TRBV27 and TRBJ2-5; 7 nucleotides align to TRBD2. V was clipped by 6 bases and J by 5 bases; unmatched bases: 15. Per the germline V gene, CDR1 is MNHEY and CDR2 is SMNVEV (reference sequence). The length of the CDR3 is 16 residues. The CDR3 loop reads CASSSFGEGLVETQYF. CDR3 DNA: TGTGCCAGCAGCTCCTTTGGGGAGGGCCTCGTGGAGACCCAGTACTTC.

The chain couples TRBV10-3 to TRBJ2-1, with D unresolved. The CDR3 is 15 residues long. Trimming stripped 6 bases from V and 5 bases from J, with 17 bases between. CDR1 is ENHRY and CDR2 is SYGVKD in the germline V gene. The CDR3 here is CAIRGTALSDNEQFF. The CDR3 DNA reads TGTGCCATCAGAGGAACAGCGTTATCGGACAATGAGCAGTTCTTC.

V gene TRBV5-1 combines with J gene TRBJ2-1; 7 nucleotides agree with TRBD1. The CDR3 runs to 15 residues. Germline V CDR1 and CDR2: SGHRS, YFSETQ. J lost 4 bases, V lost 4 bases, and 8 bases had no gene match. CDR3 sequence (DNA): TGCGCCAGCAGCGCTCTGGGGACAGATTACAATGAGCAGTTCTTC. It is translated as CASSALGTDYNEQFF.

The chain recombines TRBV6-1 with TRBJ1-1, with 7 bases that match TRBD1. Germline-derived CDR1 and CDR2 are MNHNS and SASEGT. Germline trimming cut 8 bases from V and 0 bases from J; bases unmatched to any gene: 3. The CDR3 spans 13 residues. The CDR3 spells CASVGQMNTEAFF. CDR3 coding DNA: TGTGCCAGCGTGGGACAGATGAACACTGAAGCTTTCTTT.

This clone was recorded once. The chain has TRBV11-2 and TRBJ2-7; possibly TRBD2 for D (5 bases). Germline V gene sequence: CDR1 SGHAT, CDR2 FQNNGV. V lost 5 bases, J lost 2 bases, and 16 bases lay in between. The CDR3 is 15 residues long. CDR3 DNA sequence: TGTGCCAGCAGCCCCAAATCGGACGGGACCTACGAGCAGTACTTC. Translating gives CASSPKSDGTYEQYF.

As for this clone: Other DNA sequences in this specimen translate into the identical CDR3. The V and J genes are TRBV29-1 and TRBJ1-1; D gene uncertain. V lost 6 bases, J lost 0 bases, and 2 bases lay in between. The CDR3 is 10 residues long. Germline CDR1 and CDR2: SQVTM and ANQGSEA. The CDR3 bases are TGCAGCGTCATGAACACTGAAGCTTTCTTT. It is translated as CSVMNTEAFF.

This clone has only one observation. The J gene is TRBJ2-5, the V gene TRBV5-1; 8 nucleotides match TRBD2. Germline CDR1 is SGHRS and CDR2 is YFSETQ. V was clipped by 3 bases and J by 0 bases; unmatched bases: 7. The CDR3 extends over 16 amino acids. The CDR3 DNA follows: TGCGCCAGCAGCTCGGGGCGGGGGGCCTACCAAGAGACCCAGTACTTC. Translation: CASSSGRGAYQETQYF.